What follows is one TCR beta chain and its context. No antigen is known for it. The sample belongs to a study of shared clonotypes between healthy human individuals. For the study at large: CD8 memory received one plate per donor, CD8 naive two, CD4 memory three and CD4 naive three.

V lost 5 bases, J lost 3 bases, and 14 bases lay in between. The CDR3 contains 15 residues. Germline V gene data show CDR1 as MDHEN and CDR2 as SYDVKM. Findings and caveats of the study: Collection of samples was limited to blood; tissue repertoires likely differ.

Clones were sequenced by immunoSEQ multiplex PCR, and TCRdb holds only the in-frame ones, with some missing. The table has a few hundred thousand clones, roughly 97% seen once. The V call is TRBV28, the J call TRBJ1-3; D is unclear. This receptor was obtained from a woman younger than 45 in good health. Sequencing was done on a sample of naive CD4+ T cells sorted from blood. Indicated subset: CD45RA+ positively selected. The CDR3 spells CASSPSLTRGNTIYF. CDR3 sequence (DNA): TGTGCCAGCAGTCCCTCGCTCACACGTGGAAACACCATATATTTT.